This T cell receptor beta chain was obtained from a study of breast tumors, draining lymph nodes, adjacent tissues. This clonotype was found once. TCRdb called the multiplex PCR reads again in MiXCR, with one record for every CDR3 protein. The sample carries about 170,000 distinct CDR3 sequences, 30% to 40% recorded once. Samples came from axillary lymph nodes draining the breast cancer. Per germline, CDR1 LNHDA and CDR2 SQIVND (reference sequence). The CDR3 spans 14 residues. Trimming removed 1 base from V and 8 bases from J, with 14 bases in between. The clonotype comes from a female donor with breast cancer. Some clones in this sample may be carry-over from other donors' samples. The sample comprised axillary lymph node tissue. V gene TRBV19 combines with J gene TRBJ1-2, with a possible D match to TRBD1 (5 bases). CDR3 in DNA: TGTGCCAGTAGTATAGCGGGGGGGATCTACGGCTACACCTTC. Translated, it gives CASSIAGGIYGYTF.